A single sample gave rise to the 2 T cell receptor beta chains below, sequenced in a study of cytomegalovirus exposure and HLA in healthy donors. Primers for the PCR totalled 60 Vbeta and 13 Jbeta. This table comes from immunoSEQ multiplex PCR, and its TCRdb copy is limited to in-frame clones, with some not included. The sample consists of under 200,000 clones, 65% to 80% of them appearing once. The sequenced sample was PBMCs. The source of these receptors is a middle-aged woman in good health and CMV-seropositive.

The chain uses TRBV18 and TRBJ2-2, with 7 bases aligning to TRBD2. The CDR3 is 16 amino acids. The junction had 11 bases not matched to a gene; V was cut back by 3 bases and J by 7 bases. Germline V gives CDR1 KGHSH, CDR2 LQKENI. The CDR3: CASSPWTSPEGGELFF. The CDR3 bases are TGTGCCAGCTCACCTTGGACTAGTCCTGAGGGCGGGGAGCTGTTTTTT.

The chain links TRBV5-1 to TRBJ2-5; 14 nucleotides match TRBD2. This CDR3 has 15 residues. CDR1 and CDR2 (germline): SGHRS, YFSETQ. V was clipped by 3 bases and J by 5 bases; unmatched bases: 3. The CDR3, as DNA: TGCGCCAGCAGCTCCCGACTAGCGGGAGGGGAGACCCAGTACTTC. This sequence encodes CASSSRLAGGETQYF.